Listed below are T cell receptor beta chains from one sample, sequenced in a study of patients and donors after allogeneic stem cell transplantation. A single record per CDR3 protein comes from TCRdb applying MiXCR to the RT-PCR reads. The sample holds 65,000 to 80,000 distinct CDR3 sequences; about 26% are singletons and the top ten take more than 25%. Sequencing was carried out using blood, either unsorted or a sorted T cell fraction (not recorded which). All receptors come from a human donor who was either an allogeneic HSCT recipient or a stem cell or donor lymphocyte infusion donor (not recorded which). It is not recorded whose cells these are; they may come from a transplant donor. Both conserved end residues are trimmed from each CDR3.

>TRBJ2-7|TRBV5-8
ASSFWTGRPGDEQY
>TRBJ2-4|TRBV29-1
SVGTGVAKNIQY
>TRBJ1-2|TRBV6-5
ASTTEGNYGYT
>TRBJ1-5|TRBV12-3/TRBV12-4
ASSLSRVYQPQH
>TRBJ2-1|TRBV11-3
ASTALDEQF
>TRBJ2-7|TRBV29-1
SVEVTGTPTYEQY
>TRBJ2-7|TRBV7-9
ASSPTVDYEQY
>TRBJ2-1|TRBV21-1
ASSKWAAGYNEQF
>TRBJ1-2|TRBV9
ASSVDHNPYGYT
>TRBJ1-5|TRBV9
ASSVGTGGVQPQH
>TRBJ2-5|TRBV7-8
ASMNSLQETQY
>TRBJ2-7|TRBV18
ASSSTGGYYEQY
>TRBJ2-2|TRBV7-2
ASSSALFDTGELF
>TRBJ2-1|TRBV4-1
ASSPYVLGVSYNEQF
>TRBJ2-1|TRBV12-5
ASGSGLADPSYNEQF
>TRBJ2-5|TRBV7-2
ASSPAKGAFKTQY
>TRBJ2-5|TRBV2
ASSARAETQY
>TRBJ2-7|TRBV25-1
ASSESGVNYEQY
>TRBJ2-7|TRBV15
ATSSRDGSYEQY
>TRBJ2-3|TRBV7-9
ASSPQGEDTQY
>TRBJ1-4|TRBV7-2
ASSLNEKLF
>TRBJ2-7|TRBV5-1
ASSPPGQVTYEQY
>TRBJ1-1|TRBV9
ASSVGRARNTEAF
>TRBJ2-1|TRBV11-3
ASSPRGSYNEQF
>TRBJ1-3|TRBV20-1
SARPSGLTTGNTIY
>TRBJ2-1|TRBV7-9
ASSLVGGTPYNEQF
>TRBJ2-5|TRBV10-3
AISDPGPAAQY
>TRBJ1-5|TRBV5-1
ASSLEGTYYQPQH
>TRBJ1-4|TRBV4-3
ASSQDGTVTNEKLF